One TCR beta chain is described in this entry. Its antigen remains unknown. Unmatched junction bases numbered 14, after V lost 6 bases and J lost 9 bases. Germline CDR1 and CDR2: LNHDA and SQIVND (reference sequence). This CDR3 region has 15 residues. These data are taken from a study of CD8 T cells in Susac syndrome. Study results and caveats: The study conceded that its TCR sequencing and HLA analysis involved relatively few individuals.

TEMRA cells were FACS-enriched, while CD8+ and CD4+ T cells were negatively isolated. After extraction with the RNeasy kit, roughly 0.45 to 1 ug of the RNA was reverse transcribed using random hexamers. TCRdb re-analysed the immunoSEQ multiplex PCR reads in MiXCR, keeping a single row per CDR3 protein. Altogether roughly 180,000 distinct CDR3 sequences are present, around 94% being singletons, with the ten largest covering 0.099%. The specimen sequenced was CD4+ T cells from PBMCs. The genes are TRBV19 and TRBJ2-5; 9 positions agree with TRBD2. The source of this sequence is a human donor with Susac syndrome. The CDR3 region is CASSPFPSGAISQYF. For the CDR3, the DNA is TGTGCCAGTAGCCCCTTTCCTAGCGGGGCCATTTCCCAGTACTTC.